This TCR beta chain emerged from a study of shared clonotypes between healthy human individuals. Whole-study results and caveats: In the sorted subsets, rarefaction showed sequencing was incomplete despite large depth. Generation probability values for non-shared clonotypes were lower than those for clonotypes shared by all four donors. Sharing across several donors was seen in 4% to 6.5% of naive CD4 clonotypes.

V trimming: 1 base; J trimming: 5 bases; junction bases outside the gene matches: 8. The length of the CDR3 is 16 residues. Germline CDR1 reads MGHRA; CDR2 reads YSYEKL. A note on this clone: Antigen specificity is unknown.

Positive CCR7 selection of CD45RO-negative cells yielded the naive CD8 cells, and terminally differentiated effector memory CD45RA+ cells were excluded. The DNA input per sorted-subset replicate PCR was roughly 180 ng, corresponding to some 30,000 T cell genomes. Sequencing was performed with immunoSEQ multiplex PCR; in TCRdb, only in-frame clones are kept and a portion is missing. The table has more than 2 million clones, over 85% seen once. The source material was naive CD8+ T cells sorted from blood. This clonotype was sampled from a man aged 18 to 30 in good health. This chain joins TRBV4-1 and TRBJ2-1, with TRBD2 matching 7 bases. The DNA of the CDR3 is TGCGCCAGCAGCCAAGTGGGGGGAGGGCTTGACAATGAGCAGTTCTTC. Protein product: CASSQVGGGLDNEQFF.